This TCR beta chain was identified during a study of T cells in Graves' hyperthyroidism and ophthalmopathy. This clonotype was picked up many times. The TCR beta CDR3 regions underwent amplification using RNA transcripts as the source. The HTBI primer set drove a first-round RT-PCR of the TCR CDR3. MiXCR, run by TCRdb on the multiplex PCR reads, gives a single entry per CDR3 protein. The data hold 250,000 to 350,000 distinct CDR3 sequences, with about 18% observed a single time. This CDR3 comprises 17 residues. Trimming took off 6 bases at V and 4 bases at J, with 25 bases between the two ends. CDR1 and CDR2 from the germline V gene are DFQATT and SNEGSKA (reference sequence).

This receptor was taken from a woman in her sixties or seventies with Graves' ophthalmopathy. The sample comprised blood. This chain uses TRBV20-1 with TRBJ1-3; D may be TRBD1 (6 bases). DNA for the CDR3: TGCAGTGCACCGGCCGTCCAACAGGGAAGGGGAGGAAACACCATATATTTT. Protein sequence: CSAPAVQQGRGGNTIYF.